Included here is one TCR beta chain sequence, with context. Trimming took off 4 bases at V and 0 bases at J, with 14 bases between the two ends. The CDR3 has 15 residues. Germline CDR1 reads SGHDT; CDR2 reads YYEEEE. The sample originates from a study of blood T cell repertoires in COVID-19. Libraries were prepared by immunoSEQ multiplex PCR; TCRdb keeps only in-frame clonotypes and omits some of them. The sample contains 55,000 to 75,000 clones, about 81% of which appear only once. This TCR came from a man older than 75 with acute or convalescent COVID-19. The sequencing input was peripheral blood. The rearrangement links TRBV5-6 to TRBJ2-7, with D possibly being TRBD1 (6 bases). Here the CDR3 reads CASSPGTGSSYEQYF. Here the CDR3 DNA reads TGTGCCAGCAGCCCGGGCACAGGGAGCTCCTACGAGCAGTACTTC. The variable domain in full, with the rest retrieved from reference TRBV5-6 and TRBJ2-7, is DAGVTQSPTHLIKTRGQQVTLRCSPKSGHDTVSWYQQALGQGPQFIFQYYEEEERQRGNFPDRFSGHQFPNYSSELNVNALLLGDSALYLCASSPGTGSSYEQYFGPGTRLTVT.